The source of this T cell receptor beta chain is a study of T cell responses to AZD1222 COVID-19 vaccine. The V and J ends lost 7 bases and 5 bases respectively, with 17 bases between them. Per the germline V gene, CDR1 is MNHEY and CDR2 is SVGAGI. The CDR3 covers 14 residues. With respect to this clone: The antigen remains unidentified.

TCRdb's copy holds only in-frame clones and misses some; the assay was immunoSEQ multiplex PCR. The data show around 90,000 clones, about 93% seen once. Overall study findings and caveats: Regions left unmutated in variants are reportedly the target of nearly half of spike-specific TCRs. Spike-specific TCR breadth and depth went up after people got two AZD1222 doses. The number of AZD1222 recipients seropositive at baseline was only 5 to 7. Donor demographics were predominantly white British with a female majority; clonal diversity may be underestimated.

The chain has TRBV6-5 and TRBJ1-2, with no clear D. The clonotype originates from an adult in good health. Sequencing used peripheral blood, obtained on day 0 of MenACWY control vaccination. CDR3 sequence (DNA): TGTGCCAGCACCCCCCGTCGCCTCCAGTATGGCTACACCTTC. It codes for CASTPRRLQYGYTF.